This T cell receptor (beta chain) originates from a study of control samples from healthy donors and cancer patients. Here immunoSEQ multiplex PCR was the method, and the copy in TCRdb shows in-frame clones only, minus some. The sample yields more than 95,000 clones, roughly nine tenths seen once. V lost 1 base and J 10 bases, leaving 13 bases between the germline ends. This CDR3 has 13 residues. Germline V lookup: CDR1 SGHAT, CDR2 FQNNGV. J is TRBJ1-1 and V is TRBV11-2, with unresolved D. The sequenced sample was PBMCs. The origin of this receptor is a woman aged 45-65 years with colorectal cancer. As DNA, the CDR3 is TGTGCCAGCAGCTTAGCTGACCGCGCAGGAGCTTTCTTT. This codes for CASSLADRAGAFF.